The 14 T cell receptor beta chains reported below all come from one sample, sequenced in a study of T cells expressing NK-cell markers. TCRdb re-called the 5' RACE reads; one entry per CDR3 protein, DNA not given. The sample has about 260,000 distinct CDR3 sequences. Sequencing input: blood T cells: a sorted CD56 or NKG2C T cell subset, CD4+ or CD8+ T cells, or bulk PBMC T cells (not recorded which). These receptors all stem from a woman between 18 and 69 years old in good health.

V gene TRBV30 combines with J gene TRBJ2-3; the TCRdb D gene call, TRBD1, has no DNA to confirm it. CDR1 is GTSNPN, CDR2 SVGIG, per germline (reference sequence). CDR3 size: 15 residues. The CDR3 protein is CAWSVGTFSTDTQYF.

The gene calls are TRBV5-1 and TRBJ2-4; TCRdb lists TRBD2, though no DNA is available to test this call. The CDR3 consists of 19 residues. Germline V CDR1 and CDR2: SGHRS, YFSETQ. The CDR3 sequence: CASGDPGLAGLLAKNIQYF.

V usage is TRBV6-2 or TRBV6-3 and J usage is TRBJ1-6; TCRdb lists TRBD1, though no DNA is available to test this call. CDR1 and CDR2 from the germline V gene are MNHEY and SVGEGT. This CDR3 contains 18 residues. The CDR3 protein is CASSYRQGTSSYNSPLHF.

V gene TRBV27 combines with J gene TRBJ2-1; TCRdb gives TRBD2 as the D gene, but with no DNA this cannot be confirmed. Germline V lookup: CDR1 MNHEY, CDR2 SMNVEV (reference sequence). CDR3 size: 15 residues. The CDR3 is CASSPRGLEVNEQFF.

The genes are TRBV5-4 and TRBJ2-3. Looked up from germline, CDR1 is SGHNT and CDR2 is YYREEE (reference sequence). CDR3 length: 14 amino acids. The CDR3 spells CAVTRRLSTDTQYF.

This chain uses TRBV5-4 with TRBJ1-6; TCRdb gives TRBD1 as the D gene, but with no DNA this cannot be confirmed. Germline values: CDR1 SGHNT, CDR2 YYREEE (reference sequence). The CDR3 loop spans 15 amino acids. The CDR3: CASSLALPGGSPLHF. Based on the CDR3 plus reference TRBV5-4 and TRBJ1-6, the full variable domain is ETGVTQSPTHLIKTRGQQVTLRCSSQSGHNTVSWYQQALGQGPQFIFQYYREEENGRGNFPPRFSGLQFPNYSSELNVNALELDDSALYLCASSLALPGGSPLHFGNGTRLTVT.

The chain's CDR3 is CAISESSGRREQYF. V is TRBV10-3 and J is TRBJ2-7; TCRdb's D call, TRBD2, is unchecked because there is no DNA. Per germline, CDR1 ENHRY and CDR2 SYGVKD. There are 14 residues in the CDR3.

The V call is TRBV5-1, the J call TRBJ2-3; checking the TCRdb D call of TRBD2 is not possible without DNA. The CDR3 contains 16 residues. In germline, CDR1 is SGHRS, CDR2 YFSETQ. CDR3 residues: CASSRTLAPRTDTQYF. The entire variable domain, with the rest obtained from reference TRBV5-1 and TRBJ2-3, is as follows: KAGVTQTPRYLIKTRGQQVTLSCSPISGHRSVSWYQQTPGQGLQFLFEYFSETQRNKGNFPGRFSGRQFSNSRSEMNVSTLELGDSALYLCASSRTLAPRTDTQYFGPGTRLTVL.

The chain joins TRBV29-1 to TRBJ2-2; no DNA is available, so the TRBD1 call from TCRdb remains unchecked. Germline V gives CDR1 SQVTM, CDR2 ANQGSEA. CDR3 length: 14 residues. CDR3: CSGKGHTGTGELFF.

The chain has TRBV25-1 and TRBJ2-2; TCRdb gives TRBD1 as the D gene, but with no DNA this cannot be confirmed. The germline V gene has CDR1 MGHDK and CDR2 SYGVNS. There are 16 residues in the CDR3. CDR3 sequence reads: CASSEHGGADTGELFF.

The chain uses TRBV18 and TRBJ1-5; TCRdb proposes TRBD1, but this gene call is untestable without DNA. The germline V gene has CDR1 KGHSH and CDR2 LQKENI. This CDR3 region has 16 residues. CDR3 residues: CASSTYARDRGQPQHF.

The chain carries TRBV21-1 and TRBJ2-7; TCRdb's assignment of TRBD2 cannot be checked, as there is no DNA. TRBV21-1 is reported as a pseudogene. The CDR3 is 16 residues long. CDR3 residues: CASSKSGLAGLYEQYF.

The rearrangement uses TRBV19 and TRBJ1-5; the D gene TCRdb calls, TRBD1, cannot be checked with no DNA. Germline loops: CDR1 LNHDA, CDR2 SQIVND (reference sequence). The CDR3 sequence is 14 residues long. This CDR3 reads CASSIRQGYQPQHF. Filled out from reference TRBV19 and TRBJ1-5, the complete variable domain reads DGGITQSPKYLFRKEGQNVTLSCEQNLNHDAMYWYRQDPGQGLRLIYYSQIVNDFQKGDIAEGYSVSREKKESFPLTVTSAQKNPTAFYLCASSIRQGYQPQHFGDGTRLSIL.

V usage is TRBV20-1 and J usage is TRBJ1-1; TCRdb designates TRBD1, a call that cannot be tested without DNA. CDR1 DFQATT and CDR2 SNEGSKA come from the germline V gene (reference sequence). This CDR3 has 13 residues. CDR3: CSARTGGPTEAFF.